One and the same sample provided the 21 T cell receptor beta chains below, sequenced in a study of spatial heterogeneity in lung cancer. TCRdb ran MiXCR on the 5' RACE reads and lists one entry per CDR3 protein. This sample has about 39,000 distinct CDR3 sequences, with roughly 3% found just once. Time point in this sample: sample taken at primary tumor resection. Sample: normal lung tissue next to the tumor, taken at surgery. These receptors originate from a male donor with early-stage non-small cell lung cancer.

In its sample, this clonotype was seen many times. The chain employs TRBV29-1 and TRBJ1-2, with D possibly being TRBD1 (5 bases). Germline loops: CDR1 SQVTM, CDR2 ANQGSEA. The CDR3 length is 13 residues. Trimming cost V 1 base and J 5 bases, with 11 bases left between them. CDR3 loop: CSVEVGGSYGYTF. CDR3 nucleotide sequence: TGCAGCGTTGAAGTCGGGGGTTCTTATGGCTACACCTTC.

J is TRBJ2-1 and V is TRBV5-1, with 14 nucleotides matching TRBD2. The V gene end was trimmed by 4 bases and the J gene end by 7 bases; junction bases not matched to a gene: 10. This CDR3 spans 17 amino acids. Germline V gene data show CDR1 as SGHRS and CDR2 as YFSETQ. CDR3 residues: CASSTPAGLAGANEQFF. The CDR3 DNA is TGCGCCAGCAGCACCCCGGCGGGACTAGCGGGAGCTAATGAGCAGTTCTTC.

This clonotype has a count of ten or more. The chain links TRBV11-2 to TRBJ1-3, with D unresolved. The CDR3 totals 13 residues. The germline V gene has CDR1 SGHAT and CDR2 FQNNGV. V lost 1 base to trimming and J lost 4 bases, with 5 bases between them. The CDR3 here is CASSLVRGNTIYF. For the CDR3, the DNA is TGTGCCAGCAGCTTAGTTAGAGGAAACACCATATATTTT.

This clonotype was seen many times. The rearrangement uses TRBV9 and TRBJ1-3; TRBD1 might be the D (6 bases). Germline lookup yields CDR1 SGDLS and CDR2 YYNGEE. CDR3 size: 15 residues. Trimming took 1 base from V and 1 from J, leaving 9 bases between them. DNA of the CDR3: TGTGCCAGCAGCGTACAGGGGACTTCTGGAAACACCATATATTTT. Translated: CASSVQGTSGNTIYF.

This clonotype was detected many times. The rearrangement links TRBV28 to TRBJ2-1, with D possibly being TRBD2 (7 bases). Germline-derived CDR1 and CDR2 are MDHEN and SYDVKM. The ends were cut back, 4 bases at V and 0 bases at J, with 19 bases in the middle. This CDR3 region has 18 residues. Here the CDR3 reads CASSSPTLGGRSYNEQFF. CDR3 DNA sequence: TGTGCCAGCAGTTCCCCAACCTTGGGGGGGCGCTCCTACAATGAGCAGTTCTTC.

The chain is built from TRBV20-1 and TRBJ1-6, with D possibly being TRBD1 (5 bases). This CDR3 comprises 16 residues. V gave up 6 bases and J gave up 2 bases, with 17 bases separating them. Germline loops: CDR1 DFQATT, CDR2 SNEGSKA (reference sequence). DNA of the CDR3: TGCAGTGCCCGTGCAGGGAGAGGCGCCTATAATTCACCCCTCCACTTT. Translating gives CSARAGRGAYNSPLHF.

The rearrangement links TRBV7-2 to TRBJ1-2; maybe TRBD1 (5 bases). The CDR3 sequence is 16 residues long. Germline V gene sequence: CDR1 SGHTA, CDR2 FQGNSA. Trimming left V 1 base short and J 7 bases short, with 19 bases between. CDR3 bases: TGTGCCAGCAGCTTAGTGGCAGGGCAAGTACAAAGTGGCTACACCTTC. It specifies CASSLVAGQVQSGYTF.

V and J are TRBV19 and TRBJ2-5; 7 bases match TRBD2. This CDR3 is built from 15 residues. The V segment lost 3 bases and the J segment 0 bases; nucleotides outside the gene matches: 4. Germline lookup yields CDR1 LNHDA and CDR2 SQIVND (reference sequence). The CDR3 sequence: CASSIPGGYQETQYF. The CDR3 bases are TGTGCCAGTAGTATCCCGGGGGGATACCAAGAGACCCAGTACTTC. The variable domain in full, with the rest retrieved from reference TRBV19 and TRBJ2-5, is DGGITQSPKYLFRKEGQNVTLSCEQNLNHDAMYWYRQDPGQGLRLIYYSQIVNDFQKGDIAEGYSVSREKKESFPLTVTSAQKNPTAFYLCASSIPGGYQETQYFGPGTRLLVL.

At least ten counts were recorded for this clonotype. The chain links TRBV6-2 or TRBV6-3 to TRBJ1-1, with D unresolved. This CDR3 spans 15 amino acids. V was shortened by 0 bases and J by 0 bases, with 8 bases between the two germline ends. Germline CDR1 reads MNHEY; CDR2 reads SVGEGT. In DNA, the CDR3 is TGTGCCAGCAGTTACTCGTGGACGGTGAACACTGAAGCTTTCTTT. Its translation: CASSYSWTVNTEAFF.

This clonotype was counted ten times or more. The chain couples TRBV20-1 to TRBJ2-7, with a weak D call TRBD1 (5 bases). From germline, CDR1 is DFQATT and CDR2 SNEGSKA (reference sequence). V lost 3 bases and J lost 5, with 8 bases in between. The CDR3 runs 11 residues. As DNA, the CDR3 is TGCAGTGCTAGTCTCAGGGACGAGCAGTACTTC. It is translated as CSASLRDEQYF.

This clonotype was counted ten times or more. As DNA, the CDR3 is TGCAGCGTTGAACCGGGCATGGGAAACGAGCAGTACTTC. Encoded protein: CSVEPGMGNEQYF. The chain links TRBV29-1 to TRBJ2-7; D gene ambiguous. Germline CDR1 and CDR2: SQVTM and ANQGSEA. V was clipped by 2 bases and J by 5 bases, with 13 bases between them. The CDR3 covers 13 residues.

This clonotype was counted many times. This CDR3 reads CASSYSGNTIYF. The CDR3 coding sequence is TGTGCCAGCAGTTACTCTGGAAACACCATATATTTT. The chain is built from TRBV12-3 or TRBV12-4 and TRBJ1-3; no definite D call. Trimming removed 4 bases from V and 0 bases from J, with 1 base in between. The CDR3 covers 12 residues.

The sample holds many counts of this clonotype. This chain links TRBV4-1 with TRBJ2-6, with no clear D. V dropped 1 base and J dropped 2 bases, with 3 bases sitting between them. This CDR3 region has 14 residues. Looked up from germline, CDR1 is MGHRA and CDR2 is YSYEKL. CDR3 sequence (DNA): TGCGCCAGCAGCCAAGGTCCTGGGGCCAACGTCCTGACTTTC. This translates into CASSQGPGANVLTF.

This clonotype was counted at least ten times. V gene TRBV6-5 combines with J gene TRBJ1-1; maybe TRBD1 (5 bases). CDR3 size: 15 residues. In germline, CDR1 is MNHEY, CDR2 SVGAGI. V shed 0 bases and J shed 5 bases, with 13 bases lying between them. The CDR3 nucleotides read TGTGCCAGCAGTTACTCGATGGCAGGGAGAACTGAAGCTTTCTTT. It specifies CASSYSMAGRTEAFF.

This clonotype appeared many times. The V call is TRBV5-1, the J call TRBJ2-3; 7 bases line up with TRBD1. Trimming at V came to 4 bases and at J to 4 bases, leaving 3 bases not matched to a gene. The germline gives CDR1 SGHRS, CDR2 YFSETQ. The CDR3 length is 13 residues. As DNA, the CDR3 is TGCGCCAGCAGCCTACAGGGGTCAGATACGCAGTATTTT. Translation gives CASSLQGSDTQYF.

This clonotype was found many times. This sequence joins TRBV3-1 and TRBJ2-1; tentative D call: TRBD2 (5 bases). The germline CDR1 and CDR2 sequences are LGHDT and YNNKEL (reference sequence). CDR3 size: 14 residues. V dropped 4 bases and J dropped 7 bases, with 14 bases sitting between them. The CDR3 sequence: CASSLRAGGNEQFF. The CDR3, as DNA: TGTGCCAGCAGCCTTAGGGCGGGCGGGAATGAGCAGTTCTTC.

This clonotype came up many times. The V call is TRBV5-1, the J call TRBJ2-7; tentatively, D is TRBD1 (6 bases). With 2 bases removed from V and 6 bases from J, the gap between germline ends came to 15 bases. CDR3 length: 14 residues. Looked up from germline, CDR1 is SGHRS and CDR2 is YFSETQ. In DNA form, the CDR3 reads TGCGCCAGCAGCTTCGGCAGGGGCCCAAGCGAGCAGTACTTC. Amino acid sequence: CASSFGRGPSEQYF.

This clonotype was counted at least ten times. V and J are TRBV28 and TRBJ2-3; 11 bases agree with TRBD2. This CDR3 region has 19 residues. The J segment lost 6 bases and the V segment lost 7 bases, leaving 21 bases of the junction unmatched. The germline V gene has CDR1 MDHEN and CDR2 SYDVKM. CDR3 residues: CASTVASGLAGYKGDTQYF. The CDR3, as DNA: TGTGCCAGCACCGTAGCATCCGGACTAGCGGGTTATAAGGGGGATACGCAGTATTTT.

This clonotype has at least ten counts. The chain uses TRBV20-1 and TRBJ2-3, with 8 bases that match TRBD2. Per germline, CDR1 DFQATT and CDR2 SNEGSKA (reference sequence). The ends lost 1 base at V and 1 base at J; junction bases unmatched: 4. The CDR3 runs 15 residues. The CDR3 DNA is TGCAGTGCTAGAGCCGGAGCGGGAGGCACAGATACGCAGTATTTT. Encoded protein: CSARAGAGGTDTQYF.

The V gene is TRBV7-7, the J gene TRBJ2-5; 13 nucleotides line up with TRBD2. CDR3 length: 16 amino acids. CDR1 and CDR2 from the germline V gene are SSHAT and FNYEAQ (reference sequence). V was pared by 5 bases and J by 4 bases, with 7 bases of the junction left unmatched. The CDR3 nucleotides read TGTGCCAGCAGCCCCACTAGCGGGGGGGCCGGAGAGACCCAGTACTTC. This codes for CASSPTSGGAGETQYF.

This clonotype was counted ten times or more. V gene TRBV7-6 combines with J gene TRBJ1-3, with 7 bases matching TRBD1. With 3 bases clipped from V and 10 bases from J, the junction kept 3 bases outside the gene matches. Germline CDR1 SGHVS, CDR2 FNYEAQ. CDR3 size: 12 residues. The CDR3 coding sequence is TGTGCCAGCAGCTTGACAGGGCGAACCATATATTTT. Translation gives CASSLTGRTIYF.